This record looks at one T cell receptor beta chain sequence and its context. The data were obtained in a study of Graves' ophthalmopathy and Graves' hyperthyroidism. RNA transcripts were the source from which TCR beta CDR3 regions were amplified. RT-PCR with HTBI primers came first, then second-round multiplex PCR. One entry per CDR3 protein, called by TCRdb with MiXCR from the multiplex PCR reads. The sample has roughly 600,000 distinct CDR3 sequences, roughly 40% seen once. Looked up from germline, CDR1 is SQVTM and CDR2 is ANQGSEA. V gave up 8 bases and J gave up 5 bases, with 15 bases separating them. The CDR3 length is 12 residues. The hyperthyroidism patients had a new diagnosis of under 2 months' duration and were aged 18 to 65. A diagnosis was made from clinical symptoms together with serum thyroxine, TRAb, thyroid ultrasound and orbital computed tomography.

The sample taken for sequencing was peripheral blood or thyroid tissue (not recorded which). V and J are TRBV29-1 and TRBJ2-5, with D possibly being TRBD2 (6 bases). This receptor was taken from an adult man with Graves' hyperthyroidism. CDR3 nucleotide sequence: TGCAGCTTGCCCACCGGGAGCGAGACCCAGTACTTC. It yields the protein CSLPTGSETQYF. Based on the CDR3 plus reference TRBV29-1 and TRBJ2-5, the full variable domain is SAVISQKPSRDICQRGTSLTIQCQVDSQVTMMFWYRQQPGQSLTLIATANQGSEATYESGFVIDKFPISRPNLTFSTLTVSNMSPEDSSIYLCSLPTGSETQYFGPGTRLLVL.